The 20 T cell receptor beta chains presented below share a single source sample, sequenced in a study of cytomegalovirus exposure and HLA in healthy donors. This PCR relied on a set of 60 Vbeta primers and 13 Jbeta primers. This table comes from immunoSEQ multiplex PCR, and its TCRdb copy is limited to in-frame clones, with some not included. This table holds roughly 100,000 clones, around 72% found once. The sample consisted of PBMCs. The receptors were gathered from a man aged 25-45 years in good health and CMV-seronegative.

The chain joins TRBV5-1 to TRBJ1-5; 8 positions match TRBD1. V shed 4 bases, J shed 5 bases, and the junction held 5 bases outside the gene matches. Germline V gives CDR1 SGHRS, CDR2 YFSETQ. The CDR3 runs to 14 residues. The CDR3 DNA sequence: TGCGCCAGCAGCCATGGACAGGGTGATCAGCCCCAGCATTTT. Translated, it gives CASSHGQGDQPQHF.

The V gene is TRBV7-2, the J gene TRBJ1-4; 7 nucleotides align to TRBD1. Germline V lookup: CDR1 SGHTA, CDR2 FQGNSA. This CDR3 contains 15 residues. V trimming: 5 bases; J trimming: 10 bases; junction bases outside the gene matches: 13. The CDR3 here is CASSQEGQSGAKLFF. The CDR3 region has the DNA TGTGCCAGCAGCCAGGAGGGACAGTCTGGCGCAAAACTGTTTTTT.

The rearrangement joins TRBV27 to TRBJ2-1; 14 bases are shared with TRBD2. The V gene's germline CDR1 is MNHEY and CDR2 SMNVEV (reference sequence). CDR3 length equals 21 residues. Trimming cost V 2 bases and J 0 bases; bases outside gene matches: 12. The CDR3 nucleotides read TGTGCCAGCAGTTTAAGGCCGGGACTAGCGGGAGATGTGGGCTCCTACAATGAGCAGTTCTTC. This codes for CASSLRPGLAGDVGSYNEQFF.

This clone was seen a few times. The chain is built from TRBV14 and TRBJ2-5; D is ambiguous. There are 13 residues in the CDR3. Germline V lookup: CDR1 SGHDN, CDR2 FVKESK. Trimming cost V 0 bases and J 8 bases, with 10 bases left between them. The CDR3 region is CASSQDQPTTQYF. The CDR3 coding sequence is TGTGCCAGCAGCCAAGACCAACCGACAACCCAGTACTTC.

The V and J genes are TRBV19 and TRBJ2-3; TRBD1 aligns across 11 bases. The CDR3 extends over 14 amino acids. Trimming at V came to 6 bases and at J to 4 bases, leaving 3 bases not matched to a gene. The germline gives CDR1 LNHDA, CDR2 SQIVND (reference sequence). CDR3 residues: CASRPGQGADTQYF. In DNA, the CDR3 is TGTGCCAGTAGACCGGGACAGGGGGCAGATACGCAGTATTTT.

This clone has only a few counts. The CDR3 DNA is TGCGCCAGCAGCCTGACAAGTAATTCACCCCTCCACTTT. Its protein product is CASSLTSNSPLHF. The V and J genes are TRBV4-3 and TRBJ1-6, with D hard to call. The germline CDR1 and CDR2 sequences are LGHNA and YSLEER. Deletions cut 4 bases from V and 6 bases from J, with 7 bases between. CDR3 length: 13 residues.

The chain joins TRBV5-1 to TRBJ1-1; D may be TRBD1 (5 bases). There are 13 residues in the CDR3. V dropped 0 bases and J dropped 10 bases, with 13 bases sitting between them. Germline V gives CDR1 SGHRS, CDR2 YFSETQ. CDR3 in DNA: TGCGCCAGCAGCTTGGGAGCAGGGTCAACAGCTTTCTTT. Translated: CASSLGAGSTAFF.

This clone was observed once. This chain links TRBV9 with TRBJ1-1; 8 positions match TRBD1. J gave up 4 bases and V 2 bases, and 4 bases lay outside the gene matches. From germline, CDR1 is SGDLS and CDR2 YYNGEE. The CDR3 extends over 14 amino acids. The DNA of the CDR3 is TGTGCCAGCAGCGTGACAGGGGTATTCACTGAAGCTTTCTTT. This translates into CASSVTGVFTEAFF.

The gene calls are TRBV6-6 and TRBJ2-7; D gene ambiguous. Germline-derived CDR1 and CDR2 are MNHNY and SVGAGI (reference sequence). V was cut by 5 bases and J by 1 base, with 9 bases left in between. The CDR3 loop spans 13 amino acids. This CDR3 is CASSATGSYEQYF. Written as DNA, the CDR3 is TGTGCCAGCAGTGCGACTGGATCCTACGAGCAGTACTTC.

V usage is TRBV29-1 and J usage is TRBJ2-7, with D perhaps TRBD1 (6 bases). Trimming pared 7 bases from V and 0 bases from J, leaving 16 bases between. Germline loops: CDR1 SQVTM, CDR2 ANQGSEA. The CDR3 is 14 residues long. CDR3 loop: CSGTTGPTSYEQYF. CDR3 DNA: TGCAGCGGTACCACAGGGCCAACCTCCTACGAGCAGTACTTC.

This clone was counted between two and nine times. V usage is TRBV10-3 and J usage is TRBJ1-4, with 8 bases identical to TRBD1. V was pared by 10 bases and J by 6 bases, with 4 bases of the junction left unmatched. Germline V gene lookup returns CDR1 ENHRY and CDR2 SYGVKD. This CDR3 has 12 residues. DNA for the CDR3: TGTGCCACAGGACAGGGTTATGAAAAACTGTTTTTT. Translated, it gives CATGQGYEKLFF.

V usage is TRBV11-2 and J usage is TRBJ2-5; 8 nucleotides align to TRBD1. J lost 4 bases, V lost 0 bases, and 1 base had no gene match. The CDR3 sequence is 14 residues long. Germline values: CDR1 SGHAT, CDR2 FQNNGV. The CDR3 sequence: CASSLEGQGETQYF. The CDR3 DNA sequence: TGTGCCAGCAGCTTAGAAGGACAGGGAGAGACCCAGTACTTC.

This clone ranks as medium-sized (0.01 to 0.1%). J is TRBJ1-5 and V is TRBV7-9; weak D call: TRBD1 (5 bases). V lost 6 bases and J 6 bases, leaving 15 bases between the germline ends. The CDR3 contains 14 residues. Germline CDR1 reads SEHNR; CDR2 reads FQNEAQ (reference sequence). CDR3 in DNA: TGTGCCAGCAGTCCGTCCGGGGGGTTTCAGCCCCAGCATTTT. This gives the protein CASSPSGGFQPQHF.

The chain links TRBV29-1 to TRBJ1-1; 7 bases match TRBD1. CDR1 is SQVTM, CDR2 ANQGSEA, per germline. V was clipped by 3 bases and J by 2 bases; unmatched bases: 3. The CDR3 extends over 13 amino acids. The DNA of the CDR3 is TGCAGCGTTGACAGGGGGAGAAACACTGAAGCTTTCTTT. Translation gives CSVDRGRNTEAFF.

The J gene is TRBJ1-5, the V gene TRBV5-1, with TRBD1 as a possible D gene (6 bases). V dropped 4 bases and J dropped 1 base, with 9 bases sitting between them. The CDR3 runs to 14 residues. Germline CDR1 reads SGHRS; CDR2 reads YFSETQ. The CDR3 sequence: CASSQGQSNQPQHF. CDR3 DNA: TGCGCCAGCAGCCAGGGACAAAGCAATCAGCCCCAGCATTTT.

Details on this clone: One end of the junction is discordant with germline, which a read error may explain. J is TRBJ2-7 and V is TRBV7-9; possibly TRBD1 for D (6 bases). From germline, CDR1 is SEHNR and CDR2 FQNEAQ (reference sequence). The CDR3 is made up of 13 amino acids. The CDR3 bases are TGTTCCAGCAGCTCAGGGGTAAACTACGAGCAGTACTTC. Its translation: CSSSSGVNYEQYF.

This clone has just a few counts. Here the CDR3 DNA reads TGTGCCAGTAGTAAGACAGGGAACGAGCAGTACTTC. Translation gives CASSKTGNEQYF. This rearrangement joins TRBV19 to TRBJ2-7; 7 bases line up with TRBD1. V dropped 4 bases and J dropped 5; count of bases not matched to a gene: 2. Germline V gene data show CDR1 as LNHDA and CDR2 as SQIVND (reference sequence). This CDR3 contains 12 residues.

The chain is built from TRBV4-3 and TRBJ2-5, with 7 positions matching TRBD1. The V gene end was trimmed by 1 base and the J gene end by 5 bases; junction bases not matched to a gene: 7. The CDR3 totals 15 residues. Germline V gives CDR1 LGHNA, CDR2 YSLEER. CDR3 nucleotides: TGCGCCAGCAGCCAAGGAGGCAGGGGGAGCGAGACCCAGTACTTC. Translating it yields CASSQGGRGSETQYF.

This chain connects TRBV6-1 to TRBJ1-3; the match to TRBD1 covers 7 bases. Germline CDR1 reads MNHNS; CDR2 reads SASEGT. The trim removed 8 bases at V and 0 bases at J, leaving 4 bases unmatched. This CDR3 spans 14 amino acids. CDR3 bases: TGTGCCAGCGCATCAGGGGGCTCTGGAAACACCATATATTTT. Protein: CASASGGSGNTIYF.

The chain is built from TRBV27 and TRBJ2-7; D might be TRBD1 (7 bases). Per the germline V gene, CDR1 is MNHEY and CDR2 is SMNVEV (reference sequence). This CDR3 spans 16 amino acids. The V end lost 6 bases, the J end lost 6 bases, and 24 bases lay between the germline ends. In nucleotides, the CDR3 is TGTGCCAGCAGCCGAGGGGGCGGGAACCTTCAGGTCGAGCAGTACTTC. Protein product: CASSRGGGNLQVEQYF.